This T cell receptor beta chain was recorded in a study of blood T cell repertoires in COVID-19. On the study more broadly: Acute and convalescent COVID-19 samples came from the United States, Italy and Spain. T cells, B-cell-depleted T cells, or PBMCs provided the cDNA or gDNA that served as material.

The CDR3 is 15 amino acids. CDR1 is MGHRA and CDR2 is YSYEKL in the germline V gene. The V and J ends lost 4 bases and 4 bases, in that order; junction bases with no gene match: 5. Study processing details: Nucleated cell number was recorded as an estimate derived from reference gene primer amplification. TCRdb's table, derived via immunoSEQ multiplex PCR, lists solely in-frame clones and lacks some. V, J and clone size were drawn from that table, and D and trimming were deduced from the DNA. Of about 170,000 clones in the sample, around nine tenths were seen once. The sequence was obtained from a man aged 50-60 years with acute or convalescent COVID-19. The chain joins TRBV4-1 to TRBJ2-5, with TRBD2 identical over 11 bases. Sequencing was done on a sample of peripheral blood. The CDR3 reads CASSPGTSGSETQYF. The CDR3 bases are TGCGCCAGCAGCCCCGGGACTAGCGGTTCAGAGACCCAGTACTTC.